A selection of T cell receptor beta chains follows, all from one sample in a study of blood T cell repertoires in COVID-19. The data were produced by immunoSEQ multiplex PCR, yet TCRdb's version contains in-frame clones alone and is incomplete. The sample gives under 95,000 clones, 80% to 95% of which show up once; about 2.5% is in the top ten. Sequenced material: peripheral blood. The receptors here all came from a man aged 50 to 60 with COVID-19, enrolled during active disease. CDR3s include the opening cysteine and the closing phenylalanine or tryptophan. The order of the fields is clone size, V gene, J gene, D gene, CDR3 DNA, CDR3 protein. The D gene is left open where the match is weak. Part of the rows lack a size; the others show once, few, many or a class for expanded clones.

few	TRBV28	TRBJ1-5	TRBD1	TGTGCCAGCAGTTCCGGGACAGGGAATCAGCCCCAGCATTTT	CASSSGTGNQPQHF
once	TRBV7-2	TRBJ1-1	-	TGTGCCAGCTCCAGCGGTGGTGAAGCTTTCTTT	CASSSGGEAFF
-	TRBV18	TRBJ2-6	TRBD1	TGTGCCAGCTCACCAATGGACAGGGCGCTCACTGGGGCCAACGTCCTGACTTTC	CASSPMDRALTGANVLTF
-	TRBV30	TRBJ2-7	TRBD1	TGTGCCTGGAGTCAAGGACAGGGGAGCTCCTACGAGCAGTACTTC	CAWSQGQGSSYEQYF
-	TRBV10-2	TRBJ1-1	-	TGCGCCAGCATGGAGGGCTGGGGCACTGAAGCTTTCTTT	CASMEGWGTEAFF
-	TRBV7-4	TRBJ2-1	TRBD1	TGTGCCAGCAGCGGGACAGGGACCAATGAGCAGTTCTTC	CASSGTGTNEQFF
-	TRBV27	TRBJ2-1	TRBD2	TGTGCCAGCAGTACCCCTAGCGGGATAGGGTACAATGAGCAGTTCTTC	CASSTPSGIGYNEQFF
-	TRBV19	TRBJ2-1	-	TGTGCCAGTAGTATTGGCAGGTTAGATGAGCAGTTCTTC	CASSIGRLDEQFF
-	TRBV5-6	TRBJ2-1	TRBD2	TGTGCCAGCAGCAACATAGGGACTAGCGATGAGCAGTTCTTC	CASSNIGTSDEQFF
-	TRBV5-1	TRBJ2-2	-	TGCGCCAGCACCCCAGGGAATACCGGGGAGCTGTTTTTT	CASTPGNTGELFF
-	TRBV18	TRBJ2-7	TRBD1	TGTGCCAGCTCACCGGACAGGGGGCGTTTCGAGCAGTACTTC	CASSPDRGRFEQYF
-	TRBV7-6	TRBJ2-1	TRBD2	TGTGCCAGCAGCTTAGGTCTGACGCGGGGGGGGTACAATGAGCAGTTCTTC	CASSLGLTRGGYNEQFF
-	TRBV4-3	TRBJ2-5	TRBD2	TGCGCCAGCAGCGGAACTAGCGGGATAGGGACCCAGTACTTC	CASSGTSGIGTQYF
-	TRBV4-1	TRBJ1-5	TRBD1	TGCGCCAGCAGCCAAGGATCCGGTAGACAGGGGAACGATCAGCCCCAGCATTTT	CASSQGSGRQGNDQPQHF
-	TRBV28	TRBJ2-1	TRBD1	TGTGCCAGCAGTACCGGACAGGACAATGAGCAGTTCTTC	CASSTGQDNEQFF
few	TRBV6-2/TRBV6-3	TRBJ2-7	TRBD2	TGTGCCAGCAGCTTAGGACTAGCGGGAGGCTCCTACGAGCAGTACTTC	CASSLGLAGGSYEQYF
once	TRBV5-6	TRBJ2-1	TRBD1	TGTGCCAGCAGTTCCGGGACAGGCCGCAATGAGCAGTTCTTC	CASSSGTGRNEQFF
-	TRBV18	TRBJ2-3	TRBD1	TGTGCCAGCTCACCGACAGGGGCTAGCACAGATACGCAGTATTTT	CASSPTGASTDTQYF
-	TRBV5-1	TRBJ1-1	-	TGCGCCAGCAGGAACACAGGGCGGGAAGCTTTCTTT	CASRNTGREAFF
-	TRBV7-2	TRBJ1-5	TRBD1	TGTGCCAGCAGCCCGACAGGGGACAATCAGCCCCAGCATTTT	CASSPTGDNQPQHF
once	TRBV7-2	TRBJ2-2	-	TGTGCCAGCAGCCCGCCCCCAGGGCTCGGGGAGCTGTTTTTT	CASSPPPGLGELFF
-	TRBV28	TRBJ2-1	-	TGTGCCAGCAGCCTTACAGGGTTGTATGAGCAGTTCTTC	CASSLTGLYEQFF